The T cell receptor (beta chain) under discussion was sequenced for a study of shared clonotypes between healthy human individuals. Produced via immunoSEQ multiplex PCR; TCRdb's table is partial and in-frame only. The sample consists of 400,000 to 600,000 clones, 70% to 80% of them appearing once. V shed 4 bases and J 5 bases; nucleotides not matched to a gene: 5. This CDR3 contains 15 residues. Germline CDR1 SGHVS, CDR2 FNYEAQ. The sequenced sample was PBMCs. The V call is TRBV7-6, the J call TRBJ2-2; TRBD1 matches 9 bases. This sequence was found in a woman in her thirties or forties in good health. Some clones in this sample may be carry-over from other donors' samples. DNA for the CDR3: TGTGCCAGCAGCTCCGACAGGGGGGATACCGGGGAGCTGTTTTTT. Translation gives CASSSDRGDTGELFF. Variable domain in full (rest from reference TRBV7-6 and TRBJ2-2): GAGVSQSPRYKVTKRGQDVALRCDPISGHVSLYWYRQALGQGPEFLTYFNYEAQQDKSGLPNDRFSAERPEGSISTLTIQRTEQRDSAMYRCASSSDRGDTGELFFGEGSRLTVL.